This TCR beta chain was obtained from a study of shared clonotypes between healthy human individuals. Study-wide context: Samples came from a couple of female and a few male donors aged 18 to 49. Overall study findings and caveats: Naive subsets generally exceeded memory subsets in estimated richness. Clonotypes that were shared across four donors made up around 5% of naive CD4 clonotypes. Few donors limited the genetic and exposure-history diversity represented.

This CDR3 has 14 amino acids. Germline lookup yields CDR1 KGHSH and CDR2 LQKENI. The V gene lost 3 bases and the J gene lost 4 bases, with 13 bases spanning the gap. With regard to this clone: Its specificity is unknown.

Using immunoSEQ multiplex PCR, the repertoire was profiled, and TCRdb retains in-frame clones only, with some absent. The sample contains about 2 million clones, roughly 96% of which appear only once. The sequence was obtained from a man aged 18 to 35 in good health. The sample consisted of naive CD4+ T cells sorted from blood. The subset was: CD45RA+ positively selected. The gene calls are TRBV18 and TRBJ2-7; no definite D call. CDR3: CASSPRPLTYEQYF. DNA of the CDR3: TGTGCCAGCTCACCGAGGCCACTGACGTACGAGCAGTACTTC.